This record covers a single TCR beta chain. A few counts support this clonotype. Its antigen is currently not known. One end of the junction fails to match germline, which may point to a read error. TCRbeta-specific cDNA was reverse-transcribed from 500 ng total RNA using a constant-region primer and ProtoScript II reverse transcriptase. Three nested multiplex PCR rounds, following a slightly modified ARM-PCR procedure, were used to build the TCRbeta libraries. Multiplex TRBV1-TRBV30 forward primers and a Cbeta reverse primer were used in the first two PCR rounds, each of which was run for about 10 cycles. Sample barcodes and Illumina adapters were added in a final 25-cycle PCR using Deep VentR polymerase. Before sequencing, amplicons of 200-500 bp were gel-purified using a QIAquick gel extraction kit. TCRbeta amplicons were sequenced on an Illumina HiSeq 2500 with 250-bp paired-end reads. The published analysis was carried out like this. Reads were quality-trimmed with Trimmomatic v0.33, and paired reads were merged with FLASH v1.2.11 to recover full CDR3 sequences. MiGEC v1.2.1b assigned V, D and J germline segments to the rearranged TCRbeta sequences. Clonotype statistics and Shannon-Wiener diversity indices were computed with VDJtools v1.0.0. To cut down on sampling bias, every analysis after diversity analysis relied on just the 250 most abundant clonotypes from each sample. The public reads were quality trimmed at Q25 with fastp and then assembled into clones with MiXCR by TCRdb, keeping productive beta chains. All rows with the same CDR3 protein become a single entry with the most common DNA and genes. These V and J calls originate from TCRdb's pipeline instead of the authors' own analysis. This sample has 100,000 or so distinct CDR3 sequences in its table, and 55% to 80% of those were observed once. The ten top clones hold roughly an eighth of the sample.

The CDR3 runs 12 amino acids, cysteine and phenylalanine included. Kept here is only the CDR3 DNA, which spans 36 bases and is read in frame from base 1. CDR1 is given as SGHNT and CDR2 as YENEEA, both from the germline V gene. The sample comes from a study of tumor-infiltrating lymphocytes in primary liver carcinoma (dated by TCRdb to 2017 to 2019). About the study as a whole: Hepatocellular carcinoma (four) or combined HCC and intrahepatic cholangiocarcinoma (one) was present in the five patients, who were three men and two women aged 30 to 69 years. A total of approximately 35 specimens from 5 patients underwent TCRbeta repertoire sequencing, comprising 25 tumor regions, 5 adjacent noncancerous liver tissues and 5 peripheral blood samples. Each sample produced about 3.65 to 7.5 million productive TCRbeta reads, and read depth showed no significant difference between tissue types. For each liver tumor, the study sampled five regions along with adjacent normal tissue and blood, and applied TCRbeta repertoire sequencing, expression microarrays and whole-exome sequencing. The five patients had tumors staged T1-T3 N0M0, with maximum diameters ranging from about 4 to 10 cm. To link TCRbeta repertoire diversity with the local molecular phenotype, the 25 or so tumor region samples were profiled using Agilent mRNA microarrays. Repertoires from technical replicates were highly reproducible, with mean shared-clone rates about 0.88 and correlation coefficients above 0.95.

What the study reported, not specific to this receptor: Because only the TCR beta chain was sequenced and unpaired alpha chains were not captured, true repertoire diversity is likely underestimated. Repertoire overlap was found to be higher between tumor regions (mean roughly 35%) than between tumor-adjacent (around 17%) or tumor-blood (around 14%) pairs, consistent with antigen-driven expansion. Bulk unsorted samples precluded comparing CD4+ and CD8+ T cell repertoires. Only five patients were included in the study, and the authors note that the findings should be validated in a larger study. Compared with blood, tumors had a significantly larger share of the repertoire taken up by the top 250 clones (p = 0.039). Only about 8-24% of top clones were present in all five regions of a tumor, suggesting spatial heterogeneity of tumor-infiltrating T cells.

Total RNA and DNA were co-extracted from about 19-30 mg of bulk tissue with the AllPrep DNA/RNA mini kit, without cell sorting. Roughly five patients with histopathologically diagnosed primary liver carcinoma underwent surgical resection in China between 2015 and early 2016. At the time of sampling, the patients had chronic HBV infection and had not received any treatment. Each tumor was sampled at five spatially separated regions: the tumor centre plus the superior, inferior, left-lateral and right-lateral poles. Histology showed that every tumor sample contained more than 80% viable tumor cells. Fresh tumor and adjacent tissue pieces were bisected; one half was stored in RNAlater at -80°C, the other sent for histology.

The source of this sequence is a woman aged 60-75 years with primary liver carcinoma and hepatitis B virus infection. Rearrangement joined TRBV11-3 to TRBJ2-1; no D segment can be confidently identified. Material: liver tumor tissue from sampling region 2. The sample's cell subset or site, from its label and the paper: tumor region T2, inferior pole. Here the CDR3 is given as CASSVVYHEQFF. The DNA sequence is given as TGTGCCAGCAGTGTGGTCTACCATGAGCAGTTCTTC.